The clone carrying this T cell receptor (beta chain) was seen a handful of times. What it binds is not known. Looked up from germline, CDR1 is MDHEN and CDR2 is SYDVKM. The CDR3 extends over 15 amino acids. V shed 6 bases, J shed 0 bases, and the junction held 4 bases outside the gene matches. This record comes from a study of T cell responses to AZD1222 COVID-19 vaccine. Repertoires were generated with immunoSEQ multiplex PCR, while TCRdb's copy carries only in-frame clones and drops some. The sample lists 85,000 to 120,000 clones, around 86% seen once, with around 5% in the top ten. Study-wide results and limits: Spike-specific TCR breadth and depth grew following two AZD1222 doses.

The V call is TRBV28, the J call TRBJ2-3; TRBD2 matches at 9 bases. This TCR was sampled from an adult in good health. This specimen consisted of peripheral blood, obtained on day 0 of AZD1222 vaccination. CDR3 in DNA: TGTGCCAGCAGACCTACTAGCGGGAGCACAGATACGCAGTATTTT. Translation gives CASRPTSGSTDTQYF.